Each of the 30 T cell receptor beta chains below was sequenced from the same sample in a study of blood T cell repertoires in COVID-19. Sequencing was performed with immunoSEQ multiplex PCR; in TCRdb, only in-frame clones are kept and a portion is missing. The sample consists of approximately 200,000 clones, around 88% of them appearing once. The sequenced material came from PBMCs or T cells enriched from blood (not recorded which). The receptors originated from a woman aged 25 to 39 who had been exposed to COVID-19.

This chain uses TRBV7-6 with TRBJ1-6; 8 nucleotides line up with TRBD1. V lost 0 bases and J lost 7; bases outside the gene matches: 5. The CDR3 is 16 amino acids. Germline V gene data show CDR1 as SGHVS and CDR2 as FNYEAQ. The CDR3 region is CASSLAGTGKNSPLHF. CDR3 sequence (DNA): TGTGCCAGCAGCTTAGCGGGGACAGGCAAAAATTCACCCCTCCACTTT. Combining the CDR3 with reference TRBV7-6 and TRBJ1-6 gives the whole variable domain GAGVSQSPRYKVTKRGQDVALRCDPISGHVSLYWYRQALGQGPEFLTYFNYEAQQDKSGLPNDRFSAERPEGSISTLTIQRTEQRDSAMYRCASSLAGTGKNSPLHFGNGTRLTVT.

The chain uses TRBV5-1 and TRBJ1-1; D uncertain. From germline, CDR1 is SGHRS and CDR2 YFSETQ. CDR3 length: 14 residues. V dropped 2 bases and J dropped 1 base, with 9 bases sitting between them. The CDR3 reads CASSFAAANTEAFF. The DNA of the CDR3 is TGCGCCAGCAGCTTCGCGGCAGCGAACACTGAAGCTTTCTTT.

The chain links TRBV10-3 to TRBJ1-2; 7 nucleotides line up with TRBD1. The trim removed 6 bases at V and 4 bases at J, leaving 17 bases unmatched. The CDR3 contains 17 residues. Germline CDR1 and CDR2: ENHRY and SYGVKD. The CDR3 protein is CAISLRGGGQTAYGYTF. Here the CDR3 DNA reads TGTGCCATCAGCTTAAGGGGTGGGGGACAGACGGCCTATGGCTACACCTTC.

J is TRBJ2-3 and V is TRBV6-5; the D gene is possibly TRBD2 (6 bases). V was trimmed by 2 bases and J by 4 bases, leaving 13 bases between them. Germline CDR1 and CDR2: MNHEY and SVGAGI. The CDR3 runs 15 residues. This CDR3 is CASSYGGLSADTQYF. CDR3 bases: TGTGCCAGCAGTTACGGGGGGTTGAGCGCAGATACGCAGTATTTT.

The chain has TRBV7-9 and TRBJ1-4, with D possibly being TRBD1 (6 bases). V gave up 1 base and J gave up 7 bases, with 10 bases separating them. Germline CDR1 is SEHNR and CDR2 is FQNEAQ (reference sequence). The CDR3 runs to 14 residues. The CDR3 nucleotides are TGTGCCAGCAGCTTAGTACAGGGAAGTGAAAAACTGTTTTTT. It specifies CASSLVQGSEKLFF.

The chain links TRBV11-3 to TRBJ1-1, with D unclear. V was clipped by 0 bases and J by 5 bases, with 10 bases between them. Germline V gene lookup returns CDR1 SGHNT and CDR2 YENEEA. This CDR3 region has 14 residues. CDR3 sequence: CASSLETSGTEAFF. Written as DNA, the CDR3 is TGTGCCAGCAGCTTAGAAACGTCCGGGACTGAAGCTTTCTTT.

In DNA form, the CDR3 reads TGTGCCAGCAGCCAAACCCAAGGACAGGGGAACACTGAAGCTTTCTTT. The encoded protein is CASSQTQGQGNTEAFF. This chain links TRBV3-1 (or the pseudogene TRBV3-2) with TRBJ1-1; TRBD1 agrees at 8 bases. The length of the CDR3 is 16 residues. The junction had 6 bases not matched to a gene; V was cut back by 2 bases and J by 1 base. From germline, CDR1 is LGHDT and CDR2 YNNKEL (reference sequence).

V usage is TRBV7-6 and J usage is TRBJ1-1; no definite D call. The CDR3 has 14 residues. Trimming pared 4 bases from V and 6 bases from J, leaving 15 bases between. Germline CDR1 reads SGHVS; CDR2 reads FNYEAQ. In DNA, the CDR3 is TGTGCCAGCAGCTCCCGAAACAGTGTGGCTGAAGCTTTCTTT. Residues: CASSSRNSVAEAFF.

The chain combines TRBV27 with TRBJ1-5; D is unclear. The CDR3 is made up of 15 amino acids. V lost 5 bases, J lost 6 bases, and 17 bases lay in between. Germline V CDR1 and CDR2: MNHEY, SMNVEV (reference sequence). The DNA for the CDR3 is TGTGCCAGCAGTCCGGAGCAAATAGTCGGTCAGCCCCAGCATTTT. This sequence encodes CASSPEQIVGQPQHF.

This sequence joins TRBV7-2 and TRBJ1-2; TRBD1 agrees at 7 bases. The V gene's germline CDR1 is SGHTA and CDR2 FQGNSA. The CDR3 consists of 11 residues. V trimming: 4 bases; J trimming: 9 bases; junction bases outside the gene matches: 2. CDR3 region: CASSSGQRYTF. Here the CDR3 DNA reads TGTGCCAGCAGCTCGGGACAGCGCTACACCTTC.

This rearrangement joins TRBV6-5 to TRBJ1-4; D not resolved. The CDR3 length is 16 residues. CDR1 and CDR2 from the germline V gene are MNHEY and SVGAGI. The V gene lost 0 bases and the J gene lost 8 bases, with 16 bases spanning the gap. As DNA, the CDR3 is TGTGCCAGCAGTTACTCATTGACTGGCGCCGCCGAAAAACTGTTTTTT. This codes for CASSYSLTGAAEKLFF.

This sequence joins TRBV5-1 and TRBJ2-3; TRBD2 aligns across 11 bases. The germline CDR1 and CDR2 sequences are SGHRS and YFSETQ. The CDR3 contains 13 residues. V was clipped by 4 bases and J by 10 bases; unmatched bases: 5. The CDR3 loop reads CASSTRTSGSQYF. Written as DNA, the CDR3 is TGCGCCAGCAGCACCCGGACTAGCGGGTCGCAGTATTTT.

The chain carries TRBV15 and TRBJ1-5; D is uncertain. This CDR3 contains 15 residues. The germline V gene has CDR1 LNHNV and CDR2 YYDKDF (reference sequence). V was clipped by 0 bases and J by 7 bases, with 13 bases between them. CDR3 region: CATSRDLGPLQPQHF. The DNA for the CDR3 is TGTGCCACCAGCAGAGATCTTGGGCCCCTCCAGCCCCAGCATTTT.

The J gene is TRBJ2-7, the V gene TRBV10-3, with a tentative D call TRBD1 (7 bases). The CDR3 is 14 residues long. Germline CDR1 is ENHRY and CDR2 is SYGVKD. The V gene lost 6 bases and the J gene lost 4 bases, with 16 bases spanning the gap. In nucleotides, the CDR3 is TGTGCCATCAGCAACGGTGCAGGGGGGTACGAGCAGTACTTC. Protein sequence: CAISNGAGGYEQYF.

The V and J genes are TRBV5-1 and TRBJ2-7; perhaps TRBD1 as D (6 bases). The CDR3 loop spans 14 amino acids. Per germline, CDR1 SGHRS and CDR2 YFSETQ. Trimming removed 2 bases at V and 7 bases at J, with 16 bases between. CDR3 amino acids: CASSLGQPEVEQYF. CDR3 sequence (DNA): TGCGCCAGCAGCTTAGGACAGCCGGAAGTGGAGCAGTACTTC.

The J gene is TRBJ2-7, the V gene TRBV5-1; 8 nucleotides agree with TRBD1. CDR1 and CDR2 (germline): SGHRS, YFSETQ. The CDR3 extends over 13 amino acids. V was pared by 7 bases and J by 2 bases, with 5 bases of the junction left unmatched. For the CDR3, the DNA is TGCGCCAGCGGAATGACAGGGGCCTACGAGCAGTACTTC. The encoded protein is CASGMTGAYEQYF.

This clone appeared a single time. V gene TRBV19 combines with J gene TRBJ2-7; tentative D call: TRBD1 (6 bases). Germline values: CDR1 LNHDA, CDR2 SQIVND (reference sequence). V lost 5 bases, J lost 4 bases, and 15 bases lay in between. This CDR3 region has 14 residues. The DNA for the CDR3 is TGTGCCAGTAGTTACTCGGTACAGGGTTACGAGCAGTACTTC. Its protein is CASSYSVQGYEQYF.

The sample holds one count of this clone. The CDR3 loop reads CASSEGWDRGGNQPQHF. In nucleotides, the CDR3 is TGTGCCAGCAGTGAAGGCTGGGACAGGGGAGGCAATCAGCCCCAGCATTTT. The chain has TRBV2 and TRBJ1-5; 10 bases map to TRBD1. This CDR3 is built from 17 residues. Germline assignment: CDR1 SNHLY and CDR2 FYNNEI. V lost 1 base, J lost 2 bases, and 5 bases stayed unmatched. Using reference TRBV2 and TRBJ1-5 for the parts outside the CDR3, the full variable domain is EPEVTQTPSHQVTQMGQEVILRCVPISNHLYFYWYRQILGQKVEFLVSFYNNEISEKSEIFDDQFSVERPDGSNFTLKIRSTKLEDSAMYFCASSEGWDRGGNQPQHFGDGTRLSIL.

This chain links TRBV6-1 with TRBJ2-7, with no clear D. Germline CDR1 is MNHNS and CDR2 is SASEGT. The CDR3 covers 16 residues. The V end lost 2 bases, the J end lost 4 bases, and 18 bases lay between the germline ends. For the CDR3, the DNA is TGTGCCAGCAGTGAACCCGCAGGTCGGATTAAGTACGAGCAGTACTTC. This translates into CASSEPAGRIKYEQYF.

The chain combines TRBV2 with TRBJ1-3; no reliable D call. This CDR3 region has 16 residues. The V end was cut by 2 bases, the J end by 8 bases, with 19 bases between. CDR1 and CDR2 (germline): SNHLY, FYNNEI. The CDR3 sequence is CASSEIVIPIEDTIYF. The CDR3 DNA follows: TGTGCCAGCAGTGAAATTGTGATACCAATAGAGGACACCATATATTTT.

This rearrangement joins TRBV7-2 to TRBJ1-6; TRBD1 might be the D (6 bases). The CDR3 has 16 amino acids. With 2 bases removed from V and 9 bases from J, the gap between germline ends came to 17 bases. The germline gives CDR1 SGHTA, CDR2 FQGNSA. The CDR3 loop reads CASSLNIQGPFSPLHF. CDR3 coding DNA: TGTGCCAGCAGCTTAAATATACAGGGCCCATTTTCACCCCTCCACTTT.

This clone has a single count. V gene TRBV11-3 combines with J gene TRBJ2-1, with a weak D call TRBD2 (5 bases). The germline CDR1 and CDR2 sequences are SGHNT and YENEEA. V was shortened by 4 bases and J by 9 bases, with 16 bases between the two germline ends. CDR3 length: 14 amino acids. CDR3 sequence: CASSYGRSGGEQFF. As DNA, the CDR3 is TGTGCCAGCAGCTACGGACGGTCTGGAGGTGAGCAGTTCTTC.

This clone was seen a handful of times. The genes are TRBV7-8 and TRBJ1-4; D gene unclear. Trimming removed 3 bases at V and 7 bases at J, with 12 bases between. CDR1 SGHVS and CDR2 FQNEAQ come from the germline V gene. This CDR3 contains 14 residues. CDR3: CASSLEARGEKLFF. The CDR3 bases are TGTGCCAGCAGCTTGGAGGCGCGAGGTGAAAAACTGTTTTTT. Combining the CDR3 with reference TRBV7-8 and TRBJ1-4 gives the whole variable domain GAGVSQSPRYKVAKRGQDVALRCDPISGHVSLFWYQQALGQGPEFLTYFQNEAQLDKSGLPSDRFFAERPEGSVSTLKIQRTQQEDSAVYLCASSLEARGEKLFFGSGTQLSVL.

The chain has TRBV3-1 (or the pseudogene TRBV3-2) and TRBJ2-5, with a possible D match to TRBD1 (6 bases). The CDR3 runs to 13 residues. The ends were cut back, 6 bases at V and 3 bases at J, with 11 bases in the middle. The germline CDR1 and CDR2 sequences are LGHDT and YNNKEL (reference sequence). The CDR3 sequence is CASRVAGEETQYF. The CDR3 region has the DNA TGTGCCAGCAGGGTGGCAGGGGAAGAGACCCAGTACTTC.

This chain joins TRBV10-3 and TRBJ2-3; the D gene is possibly TRBD2 (6 bases). Trimming left V 0 bases short and J 5 bases short, with 12 bases between. The CDR3 runs to 15 residues. Germline-derived CDR1 and CDR2 are ENHRY and SYGVKD. The CDR3 DNA sequence: TGTGCCATCAGTGAGTCGACCGCCGGGGGAGATACGCAGTATTTT. This codes for CAISESTAGGDTQYF.

This clone was observed a handful of times. The J gene is TRBJ1-2, the V gene TRBV3-1 (or the pseudogene TRBV3-2), with TRBD1 identical over 8 bases. This CDR3 is 16 amino acids long. Looked up from germline, CDR1 is LGHDT and CDR2 is YNNKEL (reference sequence). With 0 bases clipped from V and 8 bases from J, the junction kept 11 bases outside the gene matches. For the CDR3, the DNA is TGTGCCAGCAGCCAAGAGGACAGGGTCGGGACTAACGGCTACACCTTC. Its protein product is CASSQEDRVGTNGYTF.

This chain uses TRBV7-9 with TRBJ1-1; 8 nucleotides agree with TRBD1. The CDR3 has 15 amino acids. After removal of 3 bases from V and 1 base from J, the junction contained 4 bases not matched to a gene. The V gene's germline CDR1 is SEHNR and CDR2 FQNEAQ (reference sequence). The CDR3 loop is CASSFQQGANTEAFF. The CDR3 nucleotides read TGTGCCAGCAGCTTCCAGCAGGGGGCGAACACTGAAGCTTTCTTT.

The chain is built from TRBV6-5 and TRBJ1-6; D remains unclear. CDR3 size: 14 residues. Germline V lookup: CDR1 MNHEY, CDR2 SVGAGI. The ends were cut back, 4 bases at V and 4 bases at J, with 8 bases in the middle. DNA of the CDR3: TGTGCCAGCAGTTCCACTCTTTATAATTCACCCCTCCACTTT. As protein: CASSSTLYNSPLHF.

The chain has TRBV6-1 and TRBJ2-3; tentatively, D is TRBD2 (7 bases). The CDR3 runs 15 residues. Trimming removed 3 bases at V and 6 bases at J, with 16 bases between. CDR1 MNHNS and CDR2 SASEGT come from the germline V gene. The CDR3 nucleotides read TGTGCCAGCAGTGACGGCGGGGGCTTCAGTGATACGCAGTATTTT. This codes for CASSDGGGFSDTQYF.

This chain links TRBV7-9 with TRBJ1-1; tentative D call: TRBD1 (5 bases). The V and J ends lost 11 bases and 5 bases respectively, with 18 bases between them. The CDR3 length is 13 residues. In germline, CDR1 is SEHNR, CDR2 FQNEAQ (reference sequence). The CDR3 spells CAASRAGGTEAFF. The CDR3 region has the DNA TGTGCCGCGAGCAGGGCGGGGGGGACTGAAGCTTTCTTT.